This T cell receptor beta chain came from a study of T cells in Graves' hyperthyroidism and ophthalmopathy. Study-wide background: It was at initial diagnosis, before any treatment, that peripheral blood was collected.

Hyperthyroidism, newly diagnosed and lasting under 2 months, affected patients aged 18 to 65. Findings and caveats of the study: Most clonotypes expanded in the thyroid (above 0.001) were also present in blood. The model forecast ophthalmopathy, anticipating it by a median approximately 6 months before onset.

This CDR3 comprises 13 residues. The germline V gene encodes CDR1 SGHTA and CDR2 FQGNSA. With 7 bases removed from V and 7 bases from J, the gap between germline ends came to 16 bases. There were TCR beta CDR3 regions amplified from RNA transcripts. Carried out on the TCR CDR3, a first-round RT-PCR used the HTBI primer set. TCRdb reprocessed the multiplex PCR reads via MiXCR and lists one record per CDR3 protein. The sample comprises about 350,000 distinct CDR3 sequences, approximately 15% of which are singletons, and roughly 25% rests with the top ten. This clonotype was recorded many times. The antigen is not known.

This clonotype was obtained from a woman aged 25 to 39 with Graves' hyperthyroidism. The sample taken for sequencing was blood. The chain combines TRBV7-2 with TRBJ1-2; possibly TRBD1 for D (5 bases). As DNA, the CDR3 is TGTGCCAGCACCCTGGGGCAGGGAAGTGGCTACACCTTC. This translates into CASTLGQGSGYTF. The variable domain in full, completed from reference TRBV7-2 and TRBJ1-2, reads GAGVSQSPSNKVTEKGKDVELRCDPISGHTALYWYRQSLGQGLEFLIYFQGNSAPDKSGLPSDRFSAERTGGSVSTLTIQRTQQEDSAVYLCASTLGQGSGYTFGSGTRLTVV.